This T cell receptor beta chain is from a study of regulatory T cells in long-lasting Graves disease. Turning to the study itself: Antithyroid drugs had been taken by newly diagnosed Graves' patients for under 3 months.

The time point was: newly diagnosed GD, antithyroid drugs for less than 3 months. The TCR library used RNA extracted from PBMCs. Tubes containing EDTA received approximately 9.8 milliliters of drawn peripheral blood. Overall study results and limits: The study found TRBV28, TRBJ1-2 and TRBJ2-5 favored in persistent disease.

The length of the CDR3 is 16 residues. V was pared by 6 bases and J by 1 base, with 18 bases between. CDR1 and CDR2 from the germline V gene are LNHDA and SQIVND (reference sequence). Relying on iRepertoire HTBI primers and Arm-PCR of CDR3 regions, the team built TCR beta libraries. Original data processing: Among the samples, approximately 60 TRBV and 14 TRBJ segments were identified. From the multiplex PCR reads, TCRdb called clonotypes with MiXCR, one entry per CDR3 protein. TCRdb's processing, not the authors' own work, is the source of the V and J calls. Of about 380,000 distinct CDR3 sequences listed, around 16% are singletons. This clonotype was detected only a few times. What it recognizes is unknown.

The sample here was peripheral blood mononuclear cells (PBMCs), taken at new diagnosis, from a patient treated with antithyroid drugs. The clonotype was recovered from a female donor with Graves disease. The rearrangement joins TRBV19 to TRBJ1-1; D call uncertain. The CDR3 sequence is CASSPELPVANTEAFF. CDR3 coding DNA: TGTGCCAGTAGCCCCGAGTTACCCGTCGCGAACACTGAAGCTTTCTTT.